This entry lists 9 T cell receptor beta chains sequenced from one sample in a study of T cells in localized non-small cell lung cancer. Measured with immunoSEQ multiplex PCR; TCRdb has only the in-frame clones, and not every one. Among about 1,400 clones listed, approximately 19% were seen once. This sample comprised lung tumor tissue, obtained before any cancer treatment. The receptor set was obtained from an older male donor with stage II squamous cell lung carcinoma.

This clone has just a few counts. The genes are TRBV19 and TRBJ2-6, with D unclear. Trimming stripped 3 bases from V and 3 bases from J, with 6 bases between. There are 14 residues in the CDR3. Per germline, CDR1 LNHDA and CDR2 SQIVND (reference sequence). The CDR3 loop reads CASSIWVGANVLTF. The DNA for the CDR3 is TGTGCCAGTAGTATTTGGGTTGGGGCCAACGTCCTGACTTTC.

The sample holds a few counts of this clone. The chain couples TRBV7-2 to TRBJ1-1, with D tentatively TRBD1 (5 bases). Trimming left V 5 bases short and J 7 bases short, with 14 bases between. Germline CDR1 SGHTA, CDR2 FQGNSA. The length of the CDR3 is 13 residues. The CDR3 sequence is CASSQGRRNEAFF. CDR3 bases: TGTGCCAGCAGCCAGGGCCGACGGAATGAAGCTTTCTTT.

The sample holds a few counts of this clone. CDR3 DNA sequence: TGCGCCAGCAGTGAGGCGGGGGCGGCAGATACGCAGTATTTT. It codes for CASSEAGAADTQYF. V is TRBV10-2 and J is TRBJ2-3; possibly TRBD2 for D (7 bases). Germline V gene data show CDR1 as WSHSY and CDR2 as SAAADI. V shed 2 bases and J shed 4 bases, with 10 bases lying between them. This CDR3 spans 14 amino acids.

The chain recombines TRBV19 with TRBJ1-1, with D possibly being TRBD1 (5 bases). Trimming shortened V by 7 bases and J by 4 bases, and 16 bases separated the two germline ends. There are 14 residues in the CDR3. CDR1 and CDR2 from the germline V gene are LNHDA and SQIVND (reference sequence). The CDR3 loop is CASTPGARLTEAFF. Written as DNA, the CDR3 is TGTGCCAGTACTCCCGGGGCCAGACTCACTGAAGCTTTCTTT.

This clone came up a few times. V gene TRBV6-8 combines with J gene TRBJ1-1; D is unclear. The CDR3 has 16 amino acids. The ends were cut back, 1 base at V and 6 bases at J, with 18 bases in the middle. In germline, CDR1 is MNHGY, CDR2 SAAAGT. CDR3 DNA: TGTGCCAGCAGTTACTTGAATCGGGGAACGAGACCTGAAGCTTTCTTT. This sequence encodes CASSYLNRGTRPEAFF.

This CDR3 is CASSGGQGHQETQYF. The CDR3 DNA reads TGCGCCAGCAGCGGGGGACAGGGTCACCAAGAGACCCAGTACTTC. V and J are TRBV10-1 and TRBJ2-5; the match to TRBD1 covers 9 bases. J was trimmed by 0 bases and V by 6 bases; bases with no gene match: 5. Germline CDR1 is WNHNN and CDR2 is SYGVQD (reference sequence). This CDR3 spans 15 amino acids.

The V and J genes are TRBV19 and TRBJ1-2, with 11 bases lining up with TRBD1. CDR1 is LNHDA, CDR2 SQIVND, per germline (reference sequence). J was trimmed by 3 bases and V by 5 bases; bases with no gene match: 8. CDR3 length: 16 amino acids. CDR3 protein: CASSPEGQGGDYGYTF. In DNA form, the CDR3 reads TGTGCCAGTAGTCCCGAGGGACAGGGGGGTGACTATGGCTACACCTTC.

The table lists this clone with a few counts. V gene TRBV6-8 combines with J gene TRBJ2-7, with TRBD1 matching 10 bases. Trimming cost V 0 bases and J 6 bases; bases outside gene matches: 11. The CDR3 has 17 amino acids. Germline CDR1 reads MNHGY; CDR2 reads SAAAGT. CDR3 protein: CASSYSRNRDRGGEQYF. The CDR3 nucleotides are TGTGCCAGCAGTTACTCGCGGAACCGGGACAGGGGTGGCGAGCAGTACTTC.

The V gene is TRBV10-3, the J gene TRBJ2-3; 8 bases are shared with TRBD1. The V gene end was trimmed by 6 bases and the J gene end by 1 base; junction bases not matched to a gene: 3. Germline lookup yields CDR1 ENHRY and CDR2 SYGVKD. CDR3 size: 14 residues. The CDR3 sequence: CAIRQGEGTDTQYF. The CDR3, as DNA: TGTGCCATCAGACAGGGGGAGGGCACAGATACGCAGTATTTT.